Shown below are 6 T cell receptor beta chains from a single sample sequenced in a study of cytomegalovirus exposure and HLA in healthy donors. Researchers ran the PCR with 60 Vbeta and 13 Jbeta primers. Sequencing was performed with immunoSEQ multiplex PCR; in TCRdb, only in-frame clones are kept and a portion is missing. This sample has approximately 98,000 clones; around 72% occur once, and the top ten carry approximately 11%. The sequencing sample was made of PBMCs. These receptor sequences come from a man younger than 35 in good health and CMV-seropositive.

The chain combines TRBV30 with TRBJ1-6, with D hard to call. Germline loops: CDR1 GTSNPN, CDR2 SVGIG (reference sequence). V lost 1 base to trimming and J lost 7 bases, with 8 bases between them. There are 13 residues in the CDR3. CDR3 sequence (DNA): TGTGCCTGGAGTGATCTGGGCAATTCACCCCTCCACTTT. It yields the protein CAWSDLGNSPLHF.

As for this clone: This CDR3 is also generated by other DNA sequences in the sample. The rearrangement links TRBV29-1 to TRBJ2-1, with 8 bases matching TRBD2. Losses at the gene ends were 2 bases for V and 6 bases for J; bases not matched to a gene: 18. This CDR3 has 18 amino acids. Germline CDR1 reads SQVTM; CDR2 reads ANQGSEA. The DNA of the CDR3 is TGCAGCGTTGAAACTCTAACTCTAGCGGGCTTAGGGGTCAATGAGCAGTTCTTC. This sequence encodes CSVETLTLAGLGVNEQFF.

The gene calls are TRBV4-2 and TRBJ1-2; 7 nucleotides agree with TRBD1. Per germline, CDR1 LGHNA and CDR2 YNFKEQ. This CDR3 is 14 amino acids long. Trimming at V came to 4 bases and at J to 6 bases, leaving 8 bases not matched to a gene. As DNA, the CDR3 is TGTGCCAGCAGCCCCAGGGACAGCTTTAATGGCTACACCTTC. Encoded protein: CASSPRDSFNGYTF.

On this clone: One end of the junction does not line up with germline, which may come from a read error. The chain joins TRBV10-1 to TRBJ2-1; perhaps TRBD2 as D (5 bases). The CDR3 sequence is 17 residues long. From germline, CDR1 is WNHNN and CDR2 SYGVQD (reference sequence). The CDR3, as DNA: TGCGCCAGCAGTGAGACCCGAGGTGGGAGCTCCTACAATGAGCAGCTCTTC. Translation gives CASSETRGGSSYNEQLF.

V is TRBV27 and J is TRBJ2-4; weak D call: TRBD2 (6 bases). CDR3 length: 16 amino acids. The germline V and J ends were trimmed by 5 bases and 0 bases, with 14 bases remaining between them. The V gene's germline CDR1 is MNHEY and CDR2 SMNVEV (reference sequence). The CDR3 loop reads CASSTNGGLAKNIQYF. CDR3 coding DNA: TGTGCCAGCAGTACGAACGGGGGACTAGCCAAAAACATTCAGTACTTC.

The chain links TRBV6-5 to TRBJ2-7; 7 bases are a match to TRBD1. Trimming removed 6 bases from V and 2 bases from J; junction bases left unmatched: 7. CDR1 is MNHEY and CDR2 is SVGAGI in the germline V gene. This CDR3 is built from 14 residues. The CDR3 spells CASSPDRLAYEQYF. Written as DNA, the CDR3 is TGTGCCAGCAGCCCGGACAGGCTAGCCTACGAGCAGTACTTC.